This T cell receptor beta chain came from a study of T cell changes during pregnancy in multiple sclerosis. Method: immunoSEQ multiplex PCR; TCRdb's copy keeps in-frame clones and lacks some. The profile covers about 46,000 clones, with 91% appearing a single time and around 10% taken by the ten largest. Sample: CD8+ T cells from peripheral blood mononuclear cells, taken after pregnancy. The receptor was derived from a female donor with multiple sclerosis, enrolled in a pregnancy study.

Here the CDR3 DNA reads TGTGCCTGGAGTCATAGGAGCTCCTATAATTCACCCCTCCACTTT. Protein product: CAWSHRSSYNSPLHF. The chain recombines TRBV30 with TRBJ1-6, with no clear D. The CDR3 is 15 residues long. Looked up from germline, CDR1 is GTSNPN and CDR2 is SVGIG (reference sequence). V lost 2 bases and J 0 bases, leaving 8 bases between the germline ends.